The 24 T cell receptor beta chains presented below share a single source sample, sequenced in a study of blood T cell repertoires in COVID-19. The assay was immunoSEQ multiplex PCR, and TCRdb's table has in-frame clones only and misses some. This sample carries over 200,000 clones, approximately 88% of them seen once, and the ten largest clones take around 3.7%. The sequenced material came from PBMCs or T cells enriched from blood (not recorded which). The source of these receptors is a young woman who had been exposed to COVID-19.

The CDR3 sequence is CASSRPPGQGFNYGYTF. The CDR3 region has the DNA TGTGCCAGCAGCAGACCTCCGGGACAGGGATTTAACTATGGCTACACCTTC. The J gene is TRBJ1-2, the V gene TRBV7-2; 9 positions agree with TRBD1. Germline CDR1 SGHTA, CDR2 FQGNSA. The length of the CDR3 is 17 residues. The ends lost 5 bases at V and 1 base at J; junction bases unmatched: 11.

The chain has TRBV18 and TRBJ1-3; D not resolved. V was pared by 6 bases and J by 0 bases, with 12 bases between. Germline V gene sequence: CDR1 KGHSH, CDR2 LQKENI. The CDR3 runs 15 residues. The CDR3 DNA is TGTGCCAGCTCCTCGCCAGCGTACTCTGGAAACACCATATATTTT. Residues: CASSSPAYSGNTIYF.

This chain joins TRBV27 and TRBJ2-7, with 12 nucleotides matching TRBD2. This CDR3 contains 20 residues. Looked up from germline, CDR1 is MNHEY and CDR2 is SMNVEV (reference sequence). With 8 bases clipped from V and 3 bases from J, the junction kept 23 bases outside the gene matches. This CDR3 is CASYKGVRTSGTPPYYEQYF. The CDR3 coding sequence is TGTGCCAGCTACAAAGGCGTAAGGACTAGCGGGACCCCACCCTACTACGAGCAGTACTTC.

The rearrangement uses TRBV5-4 and TRBJ2-1; the match to TRBD2 covers 11 bases. The CDR3 sequence is 15 residues long. The V segment lost 5 bases and the J segment 3 bases; nucleotides outside the gene matches: 4. Germline CDR1 reads SGHNT; CDR2 reads YYREEE (reference sequence). The CDR3, as DNA: TGTGCCAGCAGTTCCGGGACTAGCGGCTACAATGAGCAGTTCTTC. It yields the protein CASSSGTSGYNEQFF.

The chain links TRBV4-1 to TRBJ2-3; no clear D gene. The CDR3 consists of 14 residues. Germline CDR1 and CDR2: MGHRA and YSYEKL. V shed 1 base and J shed 10 bases, with 15 bases lying between them. The CDR3 loop is CASSQGIRGGPQYF. The CDR3 DNA sequence: TGCGCCAGCAGCCAAGGGATAAGAGGCGGCCCGCAGTATTTT.

The chain carries TRBV5-1 and TRBJ2-1; 7 bases are shared with TRBD1. CDR1 and CDR2 from the germline V gene are SGHRS and YFSETQ. V trimming: 3 bases; J trimming: 6 bases; junction bases outside the gene matches: 9. This CDR3 comprises 15 residues. CDR3 residues: CASSSDRALTNEQFF. The CDR3 DNA reads as TGCGCCAGCAGCTCAGACAGGGCCCTCACCAATGAGCAGTTCTTC.

This clone was seen just once. This chain joins TRBV7-9 and TRBJ2-3; D possibly corresponds to TRBD2 (5 bases). V was clipped by 1 base and J by 1 base, with 15 bases between them. The CDR3 spans 17 residues. Looked up from germline, CDR1 is SEHNR and CDR2 is FQNEAQ (reference sequence). The CDR3 reads CASSLDLPVEGTDTQYF. For the CDR3, the DNA is TGTGCCAGCAGCTTAGACCTCCCTGTGGAGGGCACAGATACGCAGTATTTT.

The chain employs TRBV19 and TRBJ2-3; a possible D gene is TRBD1 (6 bases). The germline gives CDR1 LNHDA, CDR2 SQIVND (reference sequence). Trimming shortened V by 4 bases and J by 0 bases, and 8 bases separated the two germline ends. CDR3 length: 14 residues. Here the CDR3 reads CASSKQGSTDTQYF. The CDR3, as DNA: TGTGCCAGTAGTAAACAGGGCAGCACAGATACGCAGTATTTT.

The rearrangement uses TRBV20-1 and TRBJ1-1; no clear D. V was shortened by 3 bases and J by 5 bases, with 7 bases between the two germline ends. Germline V gene lookup returns CDR1 DFQATT and CDR2 SNEGSKA (reference sequence). CDR3 length: 11 residues. The CDR3 reads CSASVSTEAFF. DNA for the CDR3: TGCAGTGCTAGCGTCAGTACTGAAGCTTTCTTT.

V gene TRBV6-5 combines with J gene TRBJ2-3; D not certain. This CDR3 is built from 13 residues. V shed 6 bases and J shed 0 bases, with 7 bases lying between them. The germline V gene has CDR1 MNHEY and CDR2 SVGAGI. The DNA for the CDR3 is TGTGCCAGCAGAAAAACTAGCACAGATACGCAGTATTTT. Its protein product is CASRKTSTDTQYF.

J is TRBJ1-3 and V is TRBV5-1; D may be TRBD1 (6 bases). V was shortened by 3 bases and J by 4 bases, with 14 bases between the two germline ends. The CDR3 runs 15 residues. CDR1 is SGHRS and CDR2 is YFSETQ in the germline V gene. The CDR3 nucleotides read TGCGCCAGCAGCTCCTCAGGGGCTAGGGGAAACACCATATATTTT. Protein sequence: CASSSSGARGNTIYF.

This sequence joins TRBV9 and TRBJ1-2, with D perhaps matching TRBD1 (5 bases). Germline V gene sequence: CDR1 SGDLS, CDR2 YYNGEE. Trimming removed 1 base from V and 8 bases from J, with 18 bases in between. The CDR3 length is 15 residues. The CDR3 nucleotides are TGTGCCAGCAGCGTACTTTTTGGGGGGGTAGGAGGCTACACCTTC. As protein: CASSVLFGGVGGYTF.

This rearrangement joins TRBV28 to TRBJ1-2, with 9 nucleotides matching TRBD1. From germline, CDR1 is MDHEN and CDR2 SYDVKM. Trimming at V came to 5 bases and at J to 4 bases, leaving 11 bases not matched to a gene. The length of the CDR3 is 16 residues. The CDR3 protein is CASSLRTGGLVYGYTF. CDR3 sequence (DNA): TGTGCCAGCAGTCTACGAACAGGGGGCTTGGTCTATGGCTACACCTTC.

The table lists this clone with a count of one. V usage is TRBV19 and J usage is TRBJ1-3, with D possibly being TRBD1 (5 bases). The germline CDR1 and CDR2 sequences are LNHDA and SQIVND (reference sequence). This CDR3 spans 16 amino acids. Trimming took 3 bases from V and 0 from J, leaving 12 bases between them. The DNA for the CDR3 is TGTGCCAGTAGTATCCGTTTGGGGCACTCTGGAAACACCATATATTTT. It encodes CASSIRLGHSGNTIYF.

As DNA, the CDR3 is TGTGCCAGTAGTATACGCGGGGGGAACACCGGGGAGCTGTTTTTT. It codes for CASSIRGGNTGELFF. The chain couples TRBV19 to TRBJ2-2; 7 positions match TRBD2. V was pared by 2 bases and J by 1 base, with 1 base of the junction left unmatched. CDR1 is LNHDA, CDR2 SQIVND, per germline (reference sequence). The CDR3 sequence is 15 residues long.

The J gene is TRBJ1-1, the V gene TRBV6-5, with D maybe TRBD1 (6 bases). V was trimmed by 6 bases and J by 1 base, leaving 15 bases between them. The CDR3 runs to 15 residues. Germline values: CDR1 MNHEY, CDR2 SVGAGI. The CDR3 sequence: CASRSVGGGNTEAFF. The CDR3 coding sequence is TGTGCCAGCAGATCCGTTGGGGGCGGGAACACTGAAGCTTTCTTT.

This sequence joins TRBV6-1 and TRBJ2-1; D perhaps matches TRBD1 (7 bases). CDR3 length equals 18 residues. Looked up from germline, CDR1 is MNHNS and CDR2 is SASEGT. V was shortened by 1 base and J by 3 bases, with 19 bases between the two germline ends. The CDR3 is CASSEVGGGESFYNEQFF. DNA of the CDR3: TGTGCCAGCAGTGAAGTAGGAGGGGGCGAATCTTTCTACAATGAGCAGTTCTTC.

This chain uses TRBV6-5 with TRBJ2-5; 7 bases align to TRBD2. V trimming: 4 bases; J trimming: 5 bases; junction bases outside the gene matches: 7. The CDR3 loop spans 14 amino acids. CDR1 is MNHEY and CDR2 is SVGAGI in the germline V gene. The CDR3 here is CASSSLGRGETQYF. Written as DNA, the CDR3 is TGTGCCAGCAGTTCACTAGGGAGGGGTGAGACCCAGTACTTC.

The rearrangement joins TRBV2 to TRBJ1-4; TRBD1 agrees at 7 bases. CDR1 SNHLY and CDR2 FYNNEI come from the germline V gene. V lost 6 bases and J lost 5; bases outside the gene matches: 6. The CDR3 extends over 14 amino acids. CDR3: CASRAGQINEKLFF. CDR3 coding DNA: TGTGCCAGCAGGGCGGGACAGATAAATGAAAAACTGTTTTTT.

This chain uses TRBV7-9 with TRBJ1-6, with D possibly being TRBD1 (5 bases). Germline CDR1 and CDR2: SEHNR and FQNEAQ (reference sequence). This CDR3 is built from 15 residues. Trimming pared 4 bases from V and 7 bases from J, leaving 14 bases between. This CDR3 is CASSSTRAKNSPLHF. CDR3 nucleotides: TGTGCCAGCAGCTCAACCAGGGCGAAGAATTCACCCCTCCACTTT.

This chain joins TRBV5-1 and TRBJ2-1; D remains ambiguous. This CDR3 has 15 residues. Deletions cut 0 bases from V and 0 bases from J, with 7 bases between. Germline V gene lookup returns CDR1 SGHRS and CDR2 YFSETQ. CDR3 nucleotide sequence: TGCGCCAGCAGCTTGGGGCAAAGCTCCTACAATGAGCAGTTCTTC. Residues: CASSLGQSSYNEQFF.

The genes are TRBV7-6 and TRBJ2-1; D gene uncertain. Trimming took 3 bases from V and 5 from J, leaving 8 bases between them. CDR1 is SGHVS and CDR2 is FNYEAQ in the germline V gene. CDR3 length equals 13 residues. Written as DNA, the CDR3 is TGTGCCAGCAGCTTCTCGCAGGACAATGAGCAGTTCTTC. It encodes CASSFSQDNEQFF.

This chain uses TRBV30 with TRBJ2-3; no clear D gene. The germline V gene has CDR1 GTSNPN and CDR2 SVGIG (reference sequence). The V end lost 5 bases, the J end lost 1 base, and 13 bases lay between the germline ends. The CDR3 length is 14 residues. The CDR3 bases are TGTGCCTGGGCCCGACTCTCCGGCACAGATACGCAGTATTTT. It encodes CAWARLSGTDTQYF.

This clone was recorded once. The chain employs TRBV28 and TRBJ2-1, with 8 bases lining up with TRBD2. J gave up 9 bases and V 2 bases, and 0 bases lay outside the gene matches. The CDR3 contains 12 residues. CDR1 and CDR2 (germline): MDHEN, SYDVKM. CDR3: CASSLLAGEQFF. CDR3 in DNA: TGTGCCAGCAGTTTACTAGCGGGTGAGCAGTTCTTC.